The 27 T cell receptor beta chains below all came from one sample that was sequenced in a study of blood T cell repertoires in COVID-19. Method: immunoSEQ multiplex PCR; TCRdb's copy keeps in-frame clones and lacks some. The table lists fewer than 250,000 clones, about four fifths of them singletons, with about 3.9% in the top ten. The sample taken for sequencing was PBMCs or T cells enriched from blood (not recorded which). The origin of the receptors is a woman aged 40 to 49 who had been exposed to COVID-19.

The chain combines TRBV7-8 with TRBJ1-1; 9 nucleotides agree with TRBD1. Unmatched junction bases numbered 14, after V lost 5 bases and J lost 4 bases. The V gene's germline CDR1 is SGHVS and CDR2 FQNEAQ. The length of the CDR3 is 17 residues. The CDR3 coding sequence is TGTGCCAGCAGCCTGGACAGGGGCTCCCTTAGGGGCACTGAAGCTTTCTTT. Its translation is CASSLDRGSLRGTEAFF.

This clone appeared once. The rearrangement uses TRBV23-1 and TRBJ2-1, with TRBD2 identical over 10 bases. TRBV23-1 is labeled an ORF, and its function is uncertain. V dropped 0 bases and J dropped 3; count of bases not matched to a gene: 5. This CDR3 comprises 17 residues. CDR3 DNA: TGCGCCAGCAGTCAATCTAGGACTAGCGGATTCTACAATGAGCAGTTCTTC. Translated: CASSQSRTSGFYNEQFF.

This sequence joins TRBV5-1 and TRBJ1-1; D remains unclear. Germline CDR1 SGHRS, CDR2 YFSETQ. V was trimmed by 5 bases and J by 0 bases, leaving 8 bases between them. The CDR3 is 13 amino acids. Written as DNA, the CDR3 is TGCGCCAGCAGTACGGGATTGAACACTGAAGCTTTCTTT. Translation: CASSTGLNTEAFF.

The chain's CDR3 is CASSLELGATTPYTQYF. The CDR3 DNA reads as TGTGCCAGCAGCTTAGAGTTAGGGGCTACAACCCCTTATACGCAGTATTTT. This chain links TRBV7-6 with TRBJ2-3, with a weak D call TRBD1 (5 bases). V shed 1 base and J shed 7 bases, with 21 bases lying between them. Germline CDR1 SGHVS, CDR2 FNYEAQ. CDR3 length equals 17 residues.

The V gene is TRBV5-4, the J gene TRBJ2-1; 11 positions agree with TRBD2. The V gene end was trimmed by 3 bases and the J gene end by 4 bases; junction bases not matched to a gene: 6. This CDR3 comprises 16 residues. CDR1 is SGHNT, CDR2 YYREEE, per germline (reference sequence). CDR3: CASSSDLAGGYNEQFF. CDR3 sequence (DNA): TGTGCCAGCAGCTCCGATCTAGCGGGGGGTTACAATGAGCAGTTCTTC.

The chain has TRBV6-5 and TRBJ1-2; the D is unclear. V lost 7 bases and J 3 bases, leaving 15 bases between the germline ends. The CDR3 loop spans 14 amino acids. Germline V CDR1 and CDR2: MNHEY, SVGAGI. CDR3 in DNA: TGTGCCAGCAAGCGCGAGGCCCGTCACTATGGCTACACCTTC. This translates into CASKREARHYGYTF.

There are a few counts of this clone. This chain links TRBV27 with TRBJ2-1; 7 bases are shared with TRBD2. The germline gives CDR1 MNHEY, CDR2 SMNVEV (reference sequence). The CDR3 length is 15 residues. J lost 4 bases, V lost 6 bases, and 9 bases had no gene match. The CDR3, as DNA: TGTGCCAGCAGACCTCTGTCTAGCGGTTACAATGAGCAGTTCTTC. Translating it yields CASRPLSSGYNEQFF.

This clone has more than one count but fewer than ten. CDR3 region: CASSPLPRETQYF. The CDR3 DNA sequence: TGTGCCAGCAGCCCCCTTCCCCGGGAGACCCAGTACTTC. V gene TRBV5-4 combines with J gene TRBJ2-5; D unresolved. The germline CDR1 and CDR2 sequences are SGHNT and YYREEE (reference sequence). Between the trimmed V and J ends, which lost 4 bases and 5 bases, there was a span of 12 bases. This CDR3 spans 13 amino acids.

The chain recombines TRBV4-2 with TRBJ1-1; 7 nucleotides line up with TRBD1. CDR1 and CDR2 from the germline V gene are LGHNA and YNFKEQ. The ends lost 5 bases at V and 3 bases at J; junction bases unmatched: 9. The CDR3 is 15 residues long. CDR3 in DNA: TGTGCCAGCAGCGGTGGGACAGCCAGTTACACTGAAGCTTTCTTT. Translation gives CASSGGTASYTEAFF.

The J gene is TRBJ1-4, the V gene TRBV5-1; 11 bases line up with TRBD1. This CDR3 is 15 amino acids long. J was trimmed by 5 bases and V by 3 bases; bases with no gene match: 3. The V gene's germline CDR1 is SGHRS and CDR2 YFSETQ. CDR3 protein: CASSSRTGGNEKLFF. The CDR3 DNA follows: TGCGCCAGCAGCTCCCGGACAGGGGGCAATGAAAAACTGTTTTTT.

This clone was seen only a few times. V is TRBV7-9 and J is TRBJ1-2; 7 bases align to TRBD1. The CDR3 runs 13 residues. The junction had 5 bases not matched to a gene; V was cut back by 5 bases and J by 5 bases. Germline assignment: CDR1 SEHNR and CDR2 FQNEAQ (reference sequence). The CDR3 is CASSPQGPYGYTF. CDR3 DNA sequence: TGTGCCAGCAGCCCACAGGGGCCTTATGGCTACACCTTC.

This clone was seen just once. The chain combines TRBV14 with TRBJ2-7, with D maybe TRBD2 (6 bases). V lost 4 bases, J lost 5 bases, and 18 bases lay in between. CDR1 is SGHDN and CDR2 is FVKESK in the germline V gene. The CDR3 is 15 amino acids. The chain's CDR3 is CASSLFLGGENEQYF. CDR3 sequence (DNA): TGTGCCAGCAGCCTGTTTCTAGGAGGGGAGAACGAGCAGTACTTC.

The gene calls are TRBV5-4 and TRBJ2-3; 9 nucleotides align to TRBD2. V was pared by 0 bases and J by 2 bases, with 4 bases of the junction left unmatched. CDR1 SGHNT and CDR2 YYREEE come from the germline V gene (reference sequence). The CDR3 is 16 residues long. The CDR3 region has the DNA TGTGCCAGCAGCTTGGGGCTAGCGGGGCCCACAGATACGCAGTATTTT. Its protein is CASSLGLAGPTDTQYF.

This rearrangement joins TRBV7-2 to TRBJ2-5, with 8 bases that match TRBD1. This CDR3 region has 15 residues. Trimming took 0 bases from V and 5 from J; bases not matched to a gene: 5. Germline V gene sequence: CDR1 SGHTA, CDR2 FQGNSA. DNA of the CDR3: TGTGCCAGCAGCTTAGCGGGGCAGGGGGCGGAGACCCAGTACTTC. Translated, it gives CASSLAGQGAETQYF.

Concerning this clone: The same CDR3 can be traced to other DNA sequences in this sample. V usage is TRBV6-5 and J usage is TRBJ1-5; possibly TRBD1 for D (5 bases). Looked up from germline, CDR1 is MNHEY and CDR2 is SVGAGI. The CDR3 totals 13 residues. V was trimmed by 5 bases and J by 5 bases, leaving 10 bases between them. CDR3 sequence (DNA): TGTGCCAGCAGTCCCCAGGGTGATCAGCCCCAGCATTTT. The encoded protein is CASSPQGDQPQHF.

The rearrangement links TRBV7-9 to TRBJ2-2; a possible D gene is TRBD1 (5 bases). Germline V lookup: CDR1 SEHNR, CDR2 FQNEAQ (reference sequence). This CDR3 is built from 14 residues. Trimming stripped 5 bases from V and 5 bases from J, with 12 bases between. The DNA of the CDR3 is TGTGCCAGCAGCGACGCCCAGGGTACCGGGGAGCTGTTTTTT. Amino acids: CASSDAQGTGELFF.

The chain recombines TRBV4-3 with TRBJ1-1; D perhaps matches TRBD1 (5 bases). V was shortened by 2 bases and J by 3 bases, with 19 bases between the two germline ends. The CDR3 spans 17 residues. The germline V gene has CDR1 LGHNA and CDR2 YSLEER. CDR3 sequence reads: CASSQREFRDWDTEAFF. The DNA of the CDR3 is TGCGCCAGCAGCCAACGAGAGTTCAGGGACTGGGACACTGAAGCTTTCTTT.

The V and J genes are TRBV5-1 and TRBJ1-1, with a weak D call TRBD1 (6 bases). V lost 3 bases and J 2 bases, leaving 11 bases between the germline ends. This CDR3 region has 14 residues. CDR1 and CDR2 from the germline V gene are SGHRS and YFSETQ. The CDR3 DNA is TGCGCCAGCAGCTCACAGGGACGCAACACTGAAGCTTTCTTT. This gives the protein CASSSQGRNTEAFF.

The CDR3 here is CASSIQGSGSQPQHF. The CDR3 DNA is TGTGCCAGTAGTATACAGGGAAGCGGGAGTCAGCCCCAGCATTTT. The chain carries TRBV19 and TRBJ1-5, with D perhaps matching TRBD1 (5 bases). Trimming stripped 2 bases from V and 6 bases from J, with 14 bases between. From germline, CDR1 is LNHDA and CDR2 SQIVND (reference sequence). The CDR3 is 15 residues long.

The chain joins TRBV4-1 to TRBJ1-2; no firm D call. The V gene's germline CDR1 is MGHRA and CDR2 YSYEKL. This CDR3 has 13 amino acids. Deletions cut 4 bases from V and 5 bases from J, with 11 bases between. The DNA for the CDR3 is TGCGCCAGCAGCCCTCAAACGGGTTATGGCTACACCTTC. Its protein is CASSPQTGYGYTF.

This chain connects TRBV7-8 to TRBJ2-2; D perhaps matches TRBD1 (5 bases). This CDR3 contains 15 residues. V lost 3 bases and J lost 0, with 8 bases in between. CDR1 and CDR2 (germline): SGHVS, FQNEAQ. The CDR3 is CASSFRAANTGELFF. In DNA form, the CDR3 reads TGTGCCAGCAGCTTCAGGGCCGCGAACACCGGGGAGCTGTTTTTT. Variable domain in full (rest from reference TRBV7-8 and TRBJ2-2): GAGVSQSPRYKVAKRGQDVALRCDPISGHVSLFWYQQALGQGPEFLTYFQNEAQLDKSGLPSDRFFAERPEGSVSTLKIQRTQQEDSAVYLCASSFRAANTGELFFGEGSRLTVL.

The sample holds one count of this clone. The V call is TRBV5-6, the J call TRBJ1-1, with 10 bases aligning to TRBD1. The CDR3 sequence is 14 residues long. The V segment lost 2 bases and the J segment 4 bases; nucleotides outside the gene matches: 2. Germline V gene sequence: CDR1 SGHDT, CDR2 YYEEEE. The DNA for the CDR3 is TGTGCCAGCAGCTTCGGACAGGGGGGCACTGAAGCTTTCTTT. Translated: CASSFGQGGTEAFF.

CDR3 loop: CASSYSNDRGGSGYTF. The CDR3 DNA reads as TGTGCCAGCAGTTACTCCAACGACAGGGGTGGAAGTGGCTACACCTTC. This chain uses TRBV6-5 with TRBJ1-2, with TRBD1 matching 8 bases. Per the germline V gene, CDR1 is MNHEY and CDR2 is SVGAGI. Trimming removed 0 bases from V and 7 bases from J; junction bases left unmatched: 10. The CDR3 is 16 residues long.

The rearrangement uses TRBV7-2 and TRBJ2-5, with 7 bases aligning to TRBD1. Trimming at V came to 1 base and at J to 5 bases, leaving 7 bases not matched to a gene. This CDR3 has 15 residues. Per germline, CDR1 SGHTA and CDR2 FQGNSA. CDR3 coding DNA: TGTGCCAGCAGCTTAGGTACAGGGGTCCGGGAGACCCAGTACTTC. It yields the protein CASSLGTGVRETQYF.

The gene calls are TRBV9 and TRBJ2-7; D is undetermined. V was clipped by 4 bases and J by 4 bases, with 18 bases between them. This CDR3 region has 15 residues. Germline CDR1 and CDR2: SGDLS and YYNGEE. The CDR3 here is CASSKTHALLYEQYF. The CDR3 region has the DNA TGTGCCAGCAGCAAAACTCATGCACTTCTTTACGAGCAGTACTTC.

The rearrangement joins TRBV27 to TRBJ1-5; a weak D match, TRBD1 (5 bases). CDR3 length: 15 amino acids. Trimming removed 4 bases at V and 2 bases at J, with 12 bases between. Germline-derived CDR1 and CDR2 are MNHEY and SMNVEV (reference sequence). The CDR3 bases are TGTGCCAGCAGTTGGGGCCCGGGTGGCAATCAGCCCCAGCATTTT. Encoded protein: CASSWGPGGNQPQHF.

This sequence joins TRBV3-1 (or the pseudogene TRBV3-2) and TRBJ1-1; D is perhaps TRBD1 (6 bases). Trimming removed 4 bases from V and 7 bases from J, with 19 bases in between. The CDR3 loop spans 15 amino acids. Per the germline V gene, CDR1 is LGHDT and CDR2 is YNNKEL (reference sequence). The CDR3 bases are TGTGCCAGCAGCCCAGACGGGCAGGGGAACGTTGAAGCTTTCTTT. As protein: CASSPDGQGNVEAFF.